Listed here are 24 T cell receptor beta chains from one sample, sequenced in a study of vaccination effects on CD4 cells after COVID-19. Only in-frame clones appear in the TCRdb table, and some are missing; sequencing was by immunoSEQ multiplex PCR. The table includes some 24,000 clones, over 70% detected once. For these receptors, no antigen is known. CD4+ T cells specific for antigen were expanded with viral peptide pools by the ViraFEST assay before sequencing. CD4+ T cell isolation took place after approximately 11 days of culture. Vaccinated recipients, who were negative for nucleocapsid antibodies, had no history of SARS-CoV-2 infection. The sample here was CD4+ T cells from PBMCs cultured with HCoV-NL63 spike peptides, taken before COVID-19 vaccination. These receptor sequences come from a human donor who received a COVID-19 vaccine.

The V and J genes are TRBV4-1 and TRBJ1-1, with TRBD1 as a possible D gene (5 bases). Germline-derived CDR1 and CDR2 are MGHRA and YSYEKL. The length of the CDR3 is 17 residues. Trimming took off 3 bases at V and 3 bases at J, with 20 bases between the two ends. The CDR3, as DNA: TGCGCCAGCAGCCATTCTCGCGGGACCCTGGGTGACACTGAAGCTTTCTTT. Translating gives CASSHSRGTLGDTEAFF.

The chain carries TRBV7-8 and TRBJ2-5; 15 bases are shared with TRBD2. The CDR3 length is 18 residues. The junction had 8 bases not matched to a gene; V was cut back by 1 base and J by 5 bases. Germline lookup yields CDR1 SGHVS and CDR2 FQNEAQ. CDR3 loop: CASSLGGLAGGGGETQYF. CDR3 bases: TGTGCCAGCAGCTTAGGGGGACTAGCGGGAGGTGGAGGGGAGACCCAGTACTTC.

The sample holds a few counts of this clone. The V call is TRBV30, the J call TRBJ1-6; a weak D match, TRBD1 (6 bases). The V gene lost 0 bases and the J gene lost 13 bases, with 16 bases spanning the gap. CDR3 length equals 14 residues. Germline V CDR1 and CDR2: GTSNPN, SVGIG (reference sequence). CDR3 nucleotides: TGTGCCTGGAGTGTGACACAGGGAATTTCGCCCCTCCACTTT. As protein: CAWSVTQGISPLHF.

This chain connects TRBV12-3 or TRBV12-4 to TRBJ2-5; D tentatively reads TRBD1 or TRBD2 (6 bases each). The length of the CDR3 is 13 residues. The ends were cut back, 6 bases at V and 5 bases at J, with 13 bases in the middle. The CDR3 region is CASREGDRETQYF. The CDR3 DNA reads TGTGCCAGCAGGGAGGGGGATCGGGAGACCCAGTACTTC.

V usage is TRBV7-2 and J usage is TRBJ2-2; 12 bases are a match to TRBD2. Germline V lookup: CDR1 SGHTA, CDR2 FQGNSA. J was trimmed by 7 bases and V by 5 bases; bases with no gene match: 11. CDR3 length: 17 residues. The CDR3 nucleotides are TGTGCCAGCAGCGTTTCTAGCGGGGGGGCTGGCGGCGGGGAGCTGTTTTTT. Translated: CASSVSSGGAGGGELFF.

The V and J genes are TRBV5-6 and TRBJ2-1, with 12 positions matching TRBD2. CDR3 length equals 18 residues. In germline, CDR1 is SGHDT, CDR2 YYEEEE. The trim removed 4 bases at V and 0 bases at J, leaving 8 bases unmatched. The CDR3 protein is CASSPTSGGLSSYNEQFF. CDR3 DNA: TGTGCCAGCAGCCCGACTAGCGGGGGATTAAGCTCCTACAATGAGCAGTTCTTC. Full variable domain (outside the CDR3, taken from reference TRBV5-6 and TRBJ2-1): DAGVTQSPTHLIKTRGQQVTLRCSPKSGHDTVSWYQQALGQGPQFIFQYYEEEERQRGNFPDRFSGHQFPNYSSELNVNALLLGDSALYLCASSPTSGGLSSYNEQFFGPGTRLTVL.

This rearrangement joins TRBV4-1 to TRBJ1-2, with 11 bases that match TRBD1. This CDR3 comprises 16 residues. Germline V gene sequence: CDR1 MGHRA, CDR2 YSYEKL. J was trimmed by 6 bases and V by 4 bases; bases with no gene match: 10. CDR3 in amino acids: CASSRGGQGASNGYTF. In nucleotides, the CDR3 is TGCGCCAGCAGCCGGGGAGGACAGGGGGCTTCGAATGGCTACACCTTC.

This clone was seen a few times. This chain links TRBV27 with TRBJ1-6, with TRBD1 as a possible D gene (5 bases). The CDR3 is 14 residues long. V shed 5 bases and J shed 7 bases, with 12 bases lying between them. The germline gives CDR1 MNHEY, CDR2 SMNVEV (reference sequence). This CDR3 reads CASSVGTENSPLHF. The CDR3 bases are TGTGCCAGCAGTGTCGGGACGGAGAATTCACCCCTCCACTTT.

The V gene is TRBV7-9, the J gene TRBJ2-1, with a weak D call TRBD1 (6 bases). Trimming shortened V by 5 bases and J by 6 bases, and 11 bases separated the two germline ends. The CDR3 has 13 residues. Germline values: CDR1 SEHNR, CDR2 FQNEAQ (reference sequence). The CDR3 DNA is TGTGCCAGCAGCCAGGGGACCTTCAATGAGCAGTTCTTC. Its translation is CASSQGTFNEQFF.

The CDR3 sequence is CASSSTPDTSYEQYF. The CDR3 nucleotides read TGTGCCAGCAGTTCGACCCCAGACACGTCCTACGAGCAGTACTTC. The V gene is TRBV6-5, the J gene TRBJ2-7; D gene unclear. Trimming took off 4 bases at V and 1 base at J, with 14 bases between the two ends. Germline V lookup: CDR1 MNHEY, CDR2 SVGAGI. The CDR3 sequence is 15 residues long.

This rearrangement joins TRBV6-5 to TRBJ1-2, with D uncertain. The germline V gene has CDR1 MNHEY and CDR2 SVGAGI. The CDR3 has 12 amino acids. V was clipped by 5 bases and J by 8 bases, with 12 bases between them. The CDR3 is CASSKNRWGYTF. CDR3 nucleotides: TGTGCCAGCAGTAAAAACCGATGGGGCTACACCTTC.

This chain joins TRBV7-2 and TRBJ2-1; possibly TRBD2 for D (6 bases). Trimming pared 1 base from V and 4 bases from J, leaving 11 bases between. The CDR3 loop spans 15 amino acids. Germline values: CDR1 SGHTA, CDR2 FQGNSA. This CDR3 is CASSLGAGLYNEQFF. CDR3 nucleotide sequence: TGTGCCAGCAGCTTAGGGGCGGGACTGTACAATGAGCAGTTCTTC.

The J gene is TRBJ1-1, the V gene TRBV11-2, with D possibly TRBD1 on 6 matching bases. Germline CDR1 is SGHAT and CDR2 is FQNNGV. The V gene lost 2 bases and the J gene lost 2 bases, with 18 bases spanning the gap. The CDR3 loop spans 17 amino acids. As DNA, the CDR3 is TGTGCCAGCAGCTTATCGGCCCGGACAGTATCAAACACTGAAGCTTTCTTT. Encoded protein: CASSLSARTVSNTEAFF.

This clone was picked up one time. This sequence joins TRBV18 and TRBJ1-5; TRBD1 aligns across 7 bases. From germline, CDR1 is KGHSH and CDR2 LQKENI. The ends lost 3 bases at V and 5 bases at J; junction bases unmatched: 1. The length of the CDR3 is 13 residues. The CDR3 sequence is CASSPGQHQPQHF. The CDR3 region has the DNA TGTGCCAGCTCACCGGGACAGCATCAGCCCCAGCATTTT.

The J gene is TRBJ1-1, the V gene TRBV6-5; TRBD1 might be the D (6 bases). The V end was cut by 8 bases, the J end by 5 bases, with 15 bases between. Germline V gene lookup returns CDR1 MNHEY and CDR2 SVGAGI. The CDR3 length is 13 residues. For the CDR3, the DNA is TGTGCCAGCGCGCTGGGGGGGCCAACTGAAGCTTTCTTT. Amino acid sequence: CASALGGPTEAFF.

This rearrangement joins TRBV20-1 to TRBJ1-2, with D unclear. Germline values: CDR1 DFQATT, CDR2 SNEGSKA (reference sequence). The V end was cut by 3 bases, the J end by 8 bases, with 7 bases between. This CDR3 region has 10 residues. CDR3 bases: TGCAGTGCTAGGGCCGTGGGCTACACCTTC. Its translation is CSARAVGYTF.

V and J are TRBV7-9 and TRBJ1-1, with D unclear. Trimming shortened V by 5 bases and J by 4 bases, and 14 bases separated the two germline ends. Germline V gives CDR1 SEHNR, CDR2 FQNEAQ (reference sequence). This CDR3 has 14 amino acids. This CDR3 is CASSPPGGSTEAFF. The CDR3 nucleotides are TGTGCCAGCAGCCCTCCAGGTGGGAGCACTGAAGCTTTCTTT.

The J gene is TRBJ2-7, the V gene TRBV9; TRBD1 or TRBD2 may be the D gene (6 bases each). Trimming stripped 3 bases from V and 4 bases from J, with 17 bases between. The germline gives CDR1 SGDLS, CDR2 YYNGEE. The CDR3 is made up of 15 amino acids. The CDR3 nucleotides are TGTGCCAGCAGCGAGGGCGGGGCGGGGACATACGAGCAGTACTTC. Translated, it gives CASSEGGAGTYEQYF.

This clone has a single count. The chain combines TRBV29-1 with TRBJ1-5; TRBD1 matches at 9 bases. The germline CDR1 and CDR2 sequences are SQVTM and ANQGSEA. Germline trimming cut 6 bases from V and 7 bases from J; bases unmatched to any gene: 10. CDR3 size: 14 residues. CDR3 loop: CSVATGTGKQPQHF. CDR3 DNA: TGCAGCGTGGCTACCGGGACAGGGAAACAGCCCCAGCATTTT.

The chain carries TRBV6-2 or TRBV6-3 and TRBJ2-7; the match to TRBD1 covers 8 bases. With 2 bases clipped from V and 5 bases from J, the junction kept 14 bases outside the gene matches. The CDR3 is 17 residues long. Per germline, CDR1 MNHEY and CDR2 SVGEGT. CDR3 DNA: TGTGCCAGCAGTTACAGGTTTGGTTCCAGGGGGCTTCACGAGCAGTACTTC. Translated: CASSYRFGSRGLHEQYF.

This sequence joins TRBV3-1 (or the pseudogene TRBV3-2) and TRBJ2-5; 11 nucleotides align to TRBD2. The CDR3 is 16 amino acids. Trimming cost V 0 bases and J 5 bases; bases outside gene matches: 5. Germline lookup yields CDR1 LGHDT and CDR2 YNNKEL (reference sequence). The CDR3 DNA reads as TGTGCCAGCAGCCAAGATCATTCTAGCGGGGGGGAGACCCAGTACTTC. It translates to CASSQDHSSGGETQYF.

The chain links TRBV19 to TRBJ2-1, with D perhaps being TRBD1 or TRBD2 (5 bases each). Germline V CDR1 and CDR2: LNHDA, SQIVND (reference sequence). V was shortened by 3 bases and J by 4 bases, with 10 bases between the two germline ends. This CDR3 is built from 14 residues. The CDR3 here is CASSMGEPYNEQFF. CDR3 bases: TGTGCCAGTAGTATGGGGGAACCTTACAATGAGCAGTTCTTC.

This clone appeared a single time. The V and J genes are TRBV18 and TRBJ2-7; D unclear. The CDR3 consists of 13 residues. The V end lost 2 bases, the J end lost 5 bases, and 10 bases lay between the germline ends. The V gene's germline CDR1 is KGHSH and CDR2 LQKENI. CDR3 loop: CASSPARSDEQYF. CDR3 DNA: TGTGCCAGCTCACCAGCCCGCAGCGACGAGCAGTACTTC.

The chain joins TRBV2 to TRBJ1-4; a weak D match, TRBD1 (6 bases). From germline, CDR1 is SNHLY and CDR2 FYNNEI. CDR3 length: 14 amino acids. Trimming took off 5 bases at V and 4 bases at J, with 11 bases between the two ends. The CDR3 loop reads CASSTGSSNEKLFF. The CDR3 nucleotides are TGTGCCAGCAGTACAGGGTCGAGTAATGAAAAACTGTTTTTT.